The 21 T cell receptor beta chains below were found in one sample sequenced in a study of T-cell memory formation after mild COVID-19. Each CDR3 protein is one row after TCRdb ran MiXCR on the 5' RACE reads. Here the sample spans hundreds of thousands of distinct CDR3 sequences, 17% being singletons. The sample comprised PBMCs or a T cell subset sorted from them (not recorded which). The source of these receptors is an adult woman who had mild COVID-19 (a few samples of this study predate the infection). Cell type and time point are not known.

A few counts support this clonotype. The chain links TRBV4-2 to TRBJ2-1; 11 bases agree with TRBD2. The V gene's germline CDR1 is LGHNA and CDR2 YNFKEQ. The CDR3 sequence is 14 residues long. After removal of 3 bases from V and 8 bases from J, the junction contained 3 bases not matched to a gene. The DNA of the CDR3 is TGTGCCAGCAGCCAGGGACTAGCGGTTGATGAGCAGTTCTTC. Translation: CASSQGLAVDEQFF.

The genes are TRBV29-1 and TRBJ2-4, with 7 bases lining up with TRBD1. Losses at the gene ends were 4 bases for V and 8 bases for J; bases not matched to a gene: 11. The CDR3 contains 14 residues. Germline lookup yields CDR1 SQVTM and CDR2 ANQGSEA. This chain's CDR3 is CSVAQGNGGDIQYF. The CDR3, as DNA: TGCAGCGTTGCACAGGGGAATGGGGGAGACATTCAGTACTTC. The full variable domain, with the rest looked up from reference TRBV29-1 and TRBJ2-4, is SAVISQKPSRDICQRGTSLTIQCQVDSQVTMMFWYRQQPGQSLTLIATANQGSEATYESGFVIDKFPISRPNLTFSTLTVSNMSPEDSSIYLCSVAQGNGGDIQYFGAGTRLSVL.

The table lists this clonotype with a few counts. The CDR3 DNA reads TGTGCCAGCAGCTTAGGAATGGATTTGGGACCGACAGATACGCAGTATTTT. Translating gives CASSLGMDLGPTDTQYF. V gene TRBV7-9 combines with J gene TRBJ2-3; D may match TRBD1 or TRBD2 (5 bases each). The CDR3 is made up of 17 amino acids. V lost 1 base and J lost 3, with 17 bases in between. The germline V gene encodes CDR1 SEHNR and CDR2 FQNEAQ (reference sequence).

The CDR3 DNA reads as TGTGCCAGCAGAGTAACAGGGGCCAACGAGCAGTACTTC. This sequence encodes CASRVTGANEQYF. V and J are TRBV12-3 or TRBV12-4 and TRBJ2-7; TRBD1 aligns across 7 bases. V lost 6 bases to trimming and J lost 5 bases; unmatched junction nucleotides: 7. The CDR3 runs 13 residues.

This clonotype has at least ten counts. The chain employs TRBV5-6 and TRBJ2-7, with D possibly being TRBD2 (5 bases). Germline V gives CDR1 SGHDT, CDR2 YYEEEE. The CDR3 sequence is 14 residues long. Trimming pared 0 bases from V and 1 base from J, leaving 8 bases between. CDR3 nucleotides: TGTGCCAGCAGCTTGGGCTCGGGGTCCTACGAGCAGTACTTC. Its protein is CASSLGSGSYEQYF.

This chain links TRBV27 with TRBJ2-3; 9 nucleotides line up with TRBD1. The CDR3 loop spans 15 amino acids. Unmatched junction bases numbered 15, after V lost 6 bases and J lost 11 bases. Germline-derived CDR1 and CDR2 are MNHEY and SMNVEV (reference sequence). CDR3 sequence: CASSPSGTGTHMQYF. CDR3 in DNA: TGTGCCAGCAGCCCATCCGGGACAGGGACCCATATGCAGTATTTT.

In DNA, the CDR3 is TGTGCCACCAGCACCAACCTCAGACTGGGGACCGGACCAAACAATGAGCAGTTCTTC. This sequence encodes CATSTNLRLGTGPNNEQFF. This chain uses TRBV15 with TRBJ2-1; D tentatively fits TRBD1 or TRBD2 (5 bases each). The ends were cut back, 4 bases at V and 5 bases at J, with 27 bases in the middle. CDR1 and CDR2 (germline): LNHNV, YYDKDF (reference sequence). The CDR3 has 19 amino acids.

The chain uses TRBV10-3 and TRBJ1-1; possibly TRBD1 for D (6 bases). Germline V lookup: CDR1 ENHRY, CDR2 SYGVKD. The CDR3 runs to 12 residues. Deletions cut 10 bases from V and 3 bases from J, with 12 bases between. CDR3 sequence reads: CATTQGDTEAFF. In DNA, the CDR3 is TGTGCCACGACACAGGGTGACACTGAAGCTTTCTTT.

This clonotype was recorded a few times. The gene calls are TRBV20-1 and TRBJ1-2; D gene ambiguous. V was clipped by 6 bases and J by 4 bases, with 9 bases between them. This CDR3 region has 11 residues. Germline V gene sequence: CDR1 DFQATT, CDR2 SNEGSKA (reference sequence). CDR3 nucleotides: TGCAGTGCCCTATTAGGCTATGGCTACACCTTC. Its translation: CSALLGYGYTF.

This clonotype was found many times. This chain connects TRBV20-1 to TRBJ1-2; D unclear. CDR3 length equals 14 residues. Germline CDR1 and CDR2: DFQATT and SNEGSKA (reference sequence). V was clipped by 5 bases and J by 5 bases, with 18 bases between them. The CDR3 spells CSALGPPPVYGYTF. The CDR3 DNA reads TGCAGTGCTCTCGGACCTCCGCCCGTTTATGGCTACACCTTC.

This clonotype has only a few counts. The chain joins TRBV3-1 to TRBJ1-1; D not certain. This CDR3 comprises 15 residues. Germline V gene sequence: CDR1 LGHDT, CDR2 YNNKEL (reference sequence). V dropped 1 base and J dropped 3 bases, with 12 bases sitting between them. The CDR3 region has the DNA TGTGCCAGCAGCCAAGCAAAAGGTGGGCACACTGAAGCTTTCTTT. Amino acids: CASSQAKGGHTEAFF.

In its sample, this clonotype was seen a few times. The chain recombines TRBV20-1 with TRBJ2-3, with a tentative D call TRBD2 (6 bases). Germline CDR1 and CDR2: DFQATT and SNEGSKA (reference sequence). CDR3 size: 14 residues. The V gene lost 1 base and the J gene lost 0 bases, with 8 bases spanning the gap. The CDR3 loop reads CSARVSGSTDTQYF. As DNA, the CDR3 is TGCAGTGCTAGAGTAAGCGGGAGCACAGATACGCAGTATTTT.

This clonotype was picked up a small number of times. V and J are TRBV7-9 and TRBJ2-1; D perhaps matches TRBD1 (6 bases). V lost 2 bases, J lost 5 bases, and 13 bases lay in between. Germline CDR1 SEHNR, CDR2 FQNEAQ (reference sequence). The CDR3 consists of 15 residues. The CDR3: CASSLQGSPNNEQFF. CDR3 nucleotides: TGTGCCAGCAGCTTACAGGGGAGCCCGAACAATGAGCAGTTCTTC.

V and J are TRBV20-1 and TRBJ1-1; D unresolved. Germline lookup yields CDR1 DFQATT and CDR2 SNEGSKA (reference sequence). The CDR3 covers 15 residues. Trimming took off 0 bases at V and 0 bases at J, with 11 bases between the two ends. CDR3 amino acids: CSARDSGNMNTEAFF. For the CDR3, the DNA is TGCAGTGCTAGAGATTCGGGCAACATGAACACTGAAGCTTTCTTT.

On this clonotype: A junction end diverges from the germline sequence, so it may reflect a read error. The V call is TRBV4-2, the J call TRBJ1-5, with a possible D match to TRBD1 (6 bases). CDR3 length: 16 amino acids. Germline V gene sequence: CDR1 LGHNA, CDR2 YNFKEQ. The DNA of the CDR3 is TGTGCCAGCAGCCAGGAGGGGGGGTATCGCAATCAGGCCCAGCATTTT. It codes for CASSQEGGYRNQAQHF.

This clonotype was counted between two and nine times. The chain couples TRBV7-9 to TRBJ2-5; TRBD2 matches 15 bases. V lost 5 bases to trimming and J lost 4 bases; unmatched junction nucleotides: 14. This CDR3 has 19 amino acids. Germline loops: CDR1 SEHNR, CDR2 FQNEAQ (reference sequence). The CDR3 is CASSPHRGLAGGPRETQYF. DNA of the CDR3: TGTGCCAGCAGCCCACATCGGGGACTAGCGGGAGGTCCCAGAGAGACCCAGTACTTC.

V gene TRBV4-2 combines with J gene TRBJ2-2; no firm D call. This CDR3 is built from 15 residues. V was cut by 0 bases and J by 6 bases, with 11 bases left in between. Looked up from germline, CDR1 is LGHNA and CDR2 is YNFKEQ. The CDR3 region has the DNA TGTGCCAGCAGCCAAGAGTATCGTGTCCCCGGGGAGCTGTTTTTT. As protein: CASSQEYRVPGELFF.

This clonotype was detected a few times. The V and J genes are TRBV5-1 and TRBJ2-1, with D perhaps TRBD2 (6 bases). The CDR3 covers 15 residues. V was pared by 4 bases and J by 4 bases, with 15 bases between. The germline gives CDR1 SGHRS, CDR2 YFSETQ. CDR3 coding DNA: TGCGCCAGCAGCCGCACGGACTACCGGTACAATGAGCAGTTCTTC. Its protein is CASSRTDYRYNEQFF. Combining the CDR3 with reference TRBV5-1 and TRBJ2-1 gives the whole variable domain KAGVTQTPRYLIKTRGQQVTLSCSPISGHRSVSWYQQTPGQGLQFLFEYFSETQRNKGNFPGRFSGRQFSNSRSEMNVSTLELGDSALYLCASSRTDYRYNEQFFGPGTRLTVL.

The gene calls are TRBV12-3 or TRBV12-4 and TRBJ2-3, with D uncertain. The CDR3 is 13 residues long. V lost 8 bases to trimming and J lost 1 base, with 10 bases between them. The CDR3 sequence: CASAHRGTDTQYF. In DNA, the CDR3 is TGTGCCAGCGCCCACCGAGGCACAGATACGCAGTATTTT.

The genes are TRBV24-1 and TRBJ1-2; D gene unclear. V lost 3 bases to trimming and J lost 0 bases, with 10 bases between them. This CDR3 contains 15 residues. Looked up from germline, CDR1 is KGHDR and CDR2 is SFDVKD. CDR3 in DNA: TGTGCCACCAGTGATGGACGGGGAGCTAACTATGGCTACACCTTC. It codes for CATSDGRGANYGYTF.

This clonotype was seen a handful of times. The J gene is TRBJ2-3, the V gene TRBV4-1; D unclear. The CDR3 covers 14 residues. Trimming pared 3 bases from V and 0 bases from J, leaving 7 bases between. In germline, CDR1 is MGHRA, CDR2 YSYEKL. The CDR3 coding sequence is TGCGCCAGCAGCCAGCCACAAAGCACAGATACGCAGTATTTT. Amino acids: CASSQPQSTDTQYF.